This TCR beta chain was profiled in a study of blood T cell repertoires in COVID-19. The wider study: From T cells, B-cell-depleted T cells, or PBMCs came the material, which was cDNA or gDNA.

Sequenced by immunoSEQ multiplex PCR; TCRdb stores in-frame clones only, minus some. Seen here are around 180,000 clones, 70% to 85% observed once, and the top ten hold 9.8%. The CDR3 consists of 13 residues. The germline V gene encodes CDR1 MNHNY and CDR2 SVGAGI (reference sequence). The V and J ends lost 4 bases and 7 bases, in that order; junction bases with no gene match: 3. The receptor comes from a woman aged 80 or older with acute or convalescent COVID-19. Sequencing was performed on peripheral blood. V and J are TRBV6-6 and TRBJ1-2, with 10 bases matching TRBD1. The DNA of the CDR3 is TGTGCCAGCAGTTGGACAGGGGGAGTTGGCTACACCTTC. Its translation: CASSWTGGVGYTF.